These 2 T cell receptor beta chains were all obtained from the same sample, sequenced in a study of blood T cell repertoires in COVID-19. Sequencing was performed with immunoSEQ multiplex PCR; in TCRdb, only in-frame clones are kept and a portion is missing. The top ten clones hold roughly 14% of a sample with 17,000 or so clones, about four fifths of them seen once. Sequenced material: peripheral blood. The receptors come from a man aged 35 to 55 with active or convalescent COVID-19.

The gene calls are TRBV4-2 and TRBJ2-4; no firm D call. The CDR3 is 16 amino acids. The germline V and J ends were trimmed by 3 bases and 0 bases, with 12 bases remaining between them. Germline V gene lookup returns CDR1 LGHNA and CDR2 YNFKEQ. For the CDR3, the DNA is TGTGCCAGCAGCCATCCAGATGATTTAGCCAAAAACATTCAGTACTTC. Translated, it gives CASSHPDDLAKNIQYF.

By sample share, this clone is large. This chain uses TRBV7-8 with TRBJ2-2; D is uncertain. The V and J ends lost 6 bases and 0 bases respectively, with 17 bases between them. CDR3 size: 17 residues. Germline assignment: CDR1 SGHVS and CDR2 FQNEAQ. CDR3 amino acids: CASSSPISEPNTGELFF. In DNA, the CDR3 is TGTGCCAGCAGTTCTCCAATCAGCGAGCCGAACACCGGGGAGCTGTTTTTT.